The clone carrying this T cell receptor (beta chain) was counted only a few times. PCR used 60 Vbeta primers and 13 Jbeta primers. Some clones are missing from TCRdb's copy, which holds only in-frame ones; the method was immunoSEQ multiplex PCR. Among tens of thousands of clones listed, roughly 60% were seen once. The sample is drawn from a study of cytomegalovirus exposure and HLA in healthy donors. Germline loops: CDR1 LNHDA, CDR2 SQIVND (reference sequence). The junction had 11 bases not matched to a gene; V was cut back by 5 bases and J by 4 bases. This CDR3 region has 15 residues. The chain is built from TRBV19 and TRBJ2-7; 7 bases align to TRBD1. This TCR came from a human donor in good health. The sequenced sample was PBMCs. Here the CDR3 DNA reads TGTGCCAGTAGTCGGACAGGCCAGGGTTTTTACGAGCAGTACTTC. It is translated as CASSRTGQGFYEQYF.